This paragraph covers one T cell receptor beta chain sequence. The sample comes from a study of technical replicates of blood from several donors. Per the germline V gene, CDR1 is SGHTA and CDR2 is FQGNSA. This CDR3 region has 16 residues. The J segment lost 3 bases and the V segment lost 0 bases, leaving 6 bases of the junction unmatched. Using immunoSEQ multiplex PCR, the repertoire was profiled, and TCRdb retains in-frame clones only, with some absent. This table holds about 88,000 clones, 95% found once. Material for sequencing was T cells isolated from PBMCs. This receptor was obtained from a human donor in good health. V is TRBV7-2 and J is TRBJ2-7; 9 bases agree with TRBD1. The CDR3 protein is CASSLAHGQGNYEQYF. The CDR3 coding sequence is TGTGCCAGCAGCTTAGCCCACGGACAGGGGAACTACGAGCAGTACTTC.